Sequencing of this T cell receptor beta chain was carried out in a study of shared clonotypes between healthy human individuals. Sequenced by immunoSEQ multiplex PCR; TCRdb stores in-frame clones only, minus some. Among 2 million to 2.5 million clones listed, approximately 90% were seen once. Germline V CDR1 and CDR2: GTSNPN, SVGIG (reference sequence). This CDR3 is 16 amino acids long. V lost 2 bases and J 9 bases, leaving 20 bases between the germline ends. The V and J genes are TRBV30 and TRBJ1-6; D perhaps matches TRBD1 (5 bases). This TCR derives from a man aged 18-30 years in good health. Some clones in this sample may be carry-over from other donors' samples. The source material was naive CD4+ T cells from PBMCs. Subset of the sample: CD45RA+ positively selected. CDR3 in amino acids: CAWSLPRGLGGSPLHF. The CDR3 DNA follows: TGTGCCTGGAGTCTCCCCCGGGGGTTGGGGGGTTCACCCCTCCACTTT.